A single sample is the source of the 8 T cell receptor beta chains below, sequenced in a study of Ad26.COV2.S vaccination and SARS-CoV-2 variants. Here immunoSEQ multiplex PCR was the method, and the copy in TCRdb shows in-frame clones only, minus some. The profile shows roughly 320,000 clones, just under 85% of them singletons. As to treatment: about 20 received Ad26.COV2.S at low or high dose, single or two shots; about 5 received placebo; per-sample allocation not given. Day 63 after the first injection of vaccine or placebo was the sampling time. The starting material was peripheral blood, obtained in a trial of Ad26.COV2.S vaccine versus placebo. The receptors derive from a person between 18 and 60 years old who received the Ad26.COV2.S COVID-19 vaccine or a placebo.

This clone was seen more than once but under ten times. The chain joins TRBV3-1 (or the pseudogene TRBV3-2) to TRBJ2-5; D may be TRBD2 (6 bases). Germline values: CDR1 LGHDT, CDR2 YNNKEL (reference sequence). Trimming stripped 6 bases from V and 5 bases from J, with 16 bases between. The CDR3 has 14 amino acids. The CDR3 nucleotides are TGTGCCAGCAGTTTACGCCGGGAGCAGGAGACCCAGTACTTC. Protein: CASSLRREQETQYF.

The V gene is TRBV5-1, the J gene TRBJ1-1; no reliable D call. The CDR3 is 16 residues long. Germline CDR1 reads SGHRS; CDR2 reads YFSETQ. Trimming stripped 4 bases from V and 0 bases from J, with 16 bases between. The CDR3 region has the DNA TGCGCCAGCAGCGAGGGAACAGCAAAACTGAACACTGAAGCTTTCTTT. The encoded protein is CASSEGTAKLNTEAFF.

The genes are TRBV5-1 and TRBJ2-2; D remains ambiguous. Germline V gene data show CDR1 as SGHRS and CDR2 as YFSETQ. There are 15 residues in the CDR3. The V and J ends lost 4 bases and 4 bases respectively, with 14 bases between them. The CDR3 loop reads CASSPDYEPTGELFF. CDR3 in DNA: TGCGCCAGCAGCCCCGATTATGAACCCACCGGGGAGCTGTTTTTT. The complete variable domain, with remaining parts taken from reference TRBV5-1 and TRBJ2-2, reads KAGVTQTPRYLIKTRGQQVTLSCSPISGHRSVSWYQQTPGQGLQFLFEYFSETQRNKGNFPGRFSGRQFSNSRSEMNVSTLELGDSALYLCASSPDYEPTGELFFGEGSRLTVL.

The CDR3 protein is CASSQDGRRPTYNEQFF. CDR3 DNA sequence: TGCGCCAGCAGCCAAGATGGTCGGAGACCAACCTACAATGAGCAGTTCTTC. This chain joins TRBV4-1 and TRBJ2-1; D gene unclear. With 0 bases removed from V and 2 bases from J, the gap between germline ends came to 14 bases. Germline V lookup: CDR1 MGHRA, CDR2 YSYEKL. The CDR3 consists of 17 residues.

The rearrangement joins TRBV5-1 to TRBJ2-1; 10 nucleotides align to TRBD2. The ends lost 2 bases at V and 7 bases at J; junction bases unmatched: 6. The V gene's germline CDR1 is SGHRS and CDR2 YFSETQ. The CDR3 contains 15 residues. The CDR3 region is CASSFSGGIGNEQFF. The CDR3 DNA follows: TGCGCCAGCAGCTTTAGCGGGGGGATAGGAAATGAGCAGTTCTTC.

V is TRBV4-2 and J is TRBJ1-1; a possible D gene is TRBD1 (6 bases). V lost 3 bases and J 7 bases, leaving 9 bases between the germline ends. CDR3 length: 12 amino acids. Germline V CDR1 and CDR2: LGHNA, YNFKEQ. Here the CDR3 DNA reads TGTGCCAGCAGCCATGAGGGGGTTGAAGCTTTCTTT. This gives the protein CASSHEGVEAFF.

The V gene is TRBV3-1 (or the pseudogene TRBV3-2), the J gene TRBJ2-5; D is perhaps TRBD1 (6 bases). The germline V and J ends were trimmed by 4 bases and 7 bases, with 13 bases remaining between them. CDR1 and CDR2 from the germline V gene are LGHDT and YNNKEL (reference sequence). The CDR3 sequence is 13 residues long. The CDR3 DNA is TGTGCCAGCAGCCTACACAGGGTTGTGACCCAGTACTTC. Translation: CASSLHRVVTQYF.

The chain carries TRBV5-1 and TRBJ1-4, with TRBD1 as a possible D gene (5 bases). The CDR3 is 16 residues long. Trimming took 0 bases from V and 0 from J, leaving 9 bases between them. CDR1 is SGHRS, CDR2 YFSETQ, per germline. This CDR3 is CASSLVGGTTNEKLFF. CDR3 nucleotide sequence: TGCGCCAGCAGCTTGGTTGGGGGAACAACTAATGAAAAACTGTTTTTT.